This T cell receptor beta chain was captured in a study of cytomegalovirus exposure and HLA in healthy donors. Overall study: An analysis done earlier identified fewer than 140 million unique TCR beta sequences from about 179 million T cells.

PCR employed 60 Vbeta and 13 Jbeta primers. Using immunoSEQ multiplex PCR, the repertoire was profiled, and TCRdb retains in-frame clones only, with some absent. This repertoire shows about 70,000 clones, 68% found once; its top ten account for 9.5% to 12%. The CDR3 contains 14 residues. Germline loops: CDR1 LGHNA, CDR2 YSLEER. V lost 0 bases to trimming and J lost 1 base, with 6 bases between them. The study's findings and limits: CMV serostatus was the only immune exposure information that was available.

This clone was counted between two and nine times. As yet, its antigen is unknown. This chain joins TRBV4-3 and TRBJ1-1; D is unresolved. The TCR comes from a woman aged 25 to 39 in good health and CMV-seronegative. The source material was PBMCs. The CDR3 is CASSQDSRNTEAFF. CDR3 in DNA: TGCGCCAGCAGCCAAGATTCGAGGAACACTGAAGCTTTCTTT.